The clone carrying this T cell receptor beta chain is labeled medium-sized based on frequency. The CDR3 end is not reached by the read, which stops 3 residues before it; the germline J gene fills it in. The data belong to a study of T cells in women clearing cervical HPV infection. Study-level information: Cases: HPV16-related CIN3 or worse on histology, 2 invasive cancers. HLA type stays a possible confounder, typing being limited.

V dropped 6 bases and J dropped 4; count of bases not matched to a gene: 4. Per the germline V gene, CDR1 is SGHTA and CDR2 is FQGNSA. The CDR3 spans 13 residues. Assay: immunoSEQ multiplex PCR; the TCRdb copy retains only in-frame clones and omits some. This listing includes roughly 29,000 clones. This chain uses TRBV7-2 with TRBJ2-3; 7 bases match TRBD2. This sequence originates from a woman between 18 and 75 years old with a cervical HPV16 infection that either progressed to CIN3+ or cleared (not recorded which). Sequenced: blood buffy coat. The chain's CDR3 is CASSLAVPDTQYF. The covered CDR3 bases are TGTGCCAGCAGTCTAGCGGTCCCAGATACG.